The rows below give T cell receptor beta chains drawn from one sample of a study of blood T cell repertoires in COVID-19. The method was immunoSEQ multiplex PCR; TCRdb's version includes in-frame clones alone and lacks a portion of them. The data show some 300,000 clones, around nine tenths seen once. Sequencing input: PBMCs or T cells enriched from blood (not recorded which). These receptors were taken from a woman in her thirties or forties who had recovered from COVID-19. CDR3s include the opening cysteine and the closing phenylalanine or tryptophan.

j_call v_call cdr3_aa
TRBJ2-5 TRBV5-1 CASSLVGGWSETQYF
TRBJ1-5 TRBV28 CASTQGDSNQPQHF
TRBJ2-2 TRBV19 CASSPGHFLTGELFF
TRBJ1-1 TRBV19 CASRDRGSTEAFF
TRBJ1-1 TRBV28 CASKRDRMNTEAFF
TRBJ2-1 TRBV27 CASSSTGSSYNEQFF
TRBJ2-3 TRBV10-3 CATAQGAGLGDTQYF
TRBJ2-5 TRBV10-2 CAASLRRTDIQETQYF
TRBJ2-4 TRBV7-2 CASSPGLIAKNIQYF
TRBJ1-5 TRBV20-1 CSASPPGDHQPQHF
TRBJ1-2 TRBV7-2 CASSLLSATVGHGYTF
TRBJ1-1 TRBV3-1/TRBV3-2 CASSYKGGGHTEAFF
TRBJ1-1 TRBV3-1/TRBV3-2 CASSPSGGVNTEAFF
TRBJ2-7 TRBV27 CASSLYQSSGSLFYEQYF
TRBJ1-6 TRBV2 CASSERGGGSPLHF
TRBJ1-2 TRBV3-1/TRBV3-2 CASRQPGQGFFYTF
TRBJ1-1 TRBV30 CAWGTGRNTEAFF
TRBJ1-5 TRBV6-1 CASSEMGQISNQPQHF
TRBJ2-1 TRBV18 CASSPSRTSGPYGRNEQFF
TRBJ2-1 TRBV29-1 CSVVGQGADEQFF
TRBJ1-1 TRBV3-1/TRBV3-2 CASSLQGVTEAFF
TRBJ1-5 TRBV7-9 CASSLVGQGPNQPQHF
TRBJ2-3 TRBV24-1 CATSDREREWTDTQYF
TRBJ2-1 TRBV5-1 CASSPGQGPYNEQFF
TRBJ2-1 TRBV7-2 CASSLRAGLSYNEQFF
TRBJ2-2 TRBV25-1 CASEAGGELFF
TRBJ1-3 TRBV5-4 CASSQQGGGNTIYF
TRBJ1-4 TRBV2 CASSEFQGTNEKLFF
TRBJ2-7 TRBV4-3 CASSQSDGGAYEQYF
TRBJ2-5 TRBV7-6 CASSSQRTADQETQYF
TRBJ1-2 TRBV29-1 CSVGEQGFYGYTF
TRBJ2-2 TRBV18 CASSQDGGRTGELFF
TRBJ2-7 TRBV2 CASSGKETVVSYEQYF
TRBJ2-1 TRBV27 CASSLGLAGLWNEQFF
TRBJ2-2 TRBV9 CASSVVPAGGTGELFF
TRBJ2-1 TRBV9 CASSRLAGGNEQFF
TRBJ2-7 TRBV7-9 CASSSIGTVYEQYF
TRBJ2-7 TRBV7-2 CASSRWTGFYEQYF
TRBJ2-3 TRBV28 CASRGHDPSTDTQYF
TRBJ1-6 TRBV9 CASSGPRGAYDSPLHF
TRBJ2-7 TRBV12-3/TRBV12-4 CASREGGREQYF
TRBJ2-2 TRBV28 CASSLWPQEVQGAHRPGELFF
TRBJ2-1 TRBV3-1/TRBV3-2 CASSQDPGGPGDEQFF
TRBJ2-1 TRBV18 CASSRGASGIYNEQFF
TRBJ1-4 TRBV10-3 CAISRTGEANEKLFF